Shown below are 21 T cell receptor beta chains from a single sample sequenced in a study of blood T cell repertoires in COVID-19. Generated by immunoSEQ multiplex PCR, the TCRdb table keeps only in-frame clones and is missing some. The sample contains 100,000 to 150,000 clones, around 83% of which appear only once. What was sequenced was peripheral blood. These receptor sequences come from a woman between 50 and 59 years old with acute or convalescent COVID-19.

This clone is a singleton in its sample. This rearrangement joins TRBV5-1 to TRBJ1-2, with 9 bases lining up with TRBD1. The junction had 6 bases not matched to a gene; V was cut back by 4 bases and J by 2 bases. Germline assignment: CDR1 SGHRS and CDR2 YFSETQ. The CDR3 has 15 residues. The CDR3 bases are TGCGCCAGCAGCCCTGGACAGGGGAGAAACTATGGCTACACCTTC. Translation gives CASSPGQGRNYGYTF.

V and J are TRBV7-8 and TRBJ1-3; weak D call: TRBD1 (5 bases). Germline-derived CDR1 and CDR2 are SGHVS and FQNEAQ. V lost 1 base and J 3 bases, leaving 13 bases between the germline ends. CDR3 size: 16 residues. This CDR3 is CASSLGGRALGNTIYF. The CDR3, as DNA: TGTGCCAGCAGCTTAGGGGGGAGGGCGCTTGGAAACACCATATATTTT.

The chain recombines TRBV6-5 with TRBJ1-4; D is perhaps TRBD1 (5 bases). Germline CDR1 and CDR2: MNHEY and SVGAGI. V lost 4 bases to trimming and J lost 11 bases, with 8 bases between them. CDR3 length: 11 amino acids. This CDR3 is CASSSRDKLFF. As DNA, the CDR3 is TGTGCCAGCAGTTCGCGGGACAAACTGTTTTTT.

The genes are TRBV11-2 and TRBJ1-4, with a possible D match to TRBD1 (6 bases). The CDR3 contains 15 residues. Germline CDR1 SGHAT, CDR2 FQNNGV. Trimming removed 3 bases at V and 8 bases at J, with 16 bases between. The CDR3 loop reads CASSLGGAGGEKLFF. CDR3 bases: TGTGCCAGCAGCTTGGGGGGGGCGGGCGGCGAAAAACTGTTTTTT.

This clone was observed a single time. V usage is TRBV3-1 (or the pseudogene TRBV3-2) and J usage is TRBJ1-1; TRBD1 matches 7 bases. From germline, CDR1 is LGHDT and CDR2 YNNKEL (reference sequence). V dropped 0 bases and J dropped 4; count of bases not matched to a gene: 11. This CDR3 has 17 amino acids. For the CDR3, the DNA is TGTGCCAGCAGCCAAGATGGGAAGACAGGGTGGGGCACTGAAGCTTTCTTT. Translation gives CASSQDGKTGWGTEAFF.

This rearrangement joins TRBV5-1 to TRBJ1-3; D is unclear. V gave up 3 bases and J gave up 3 bases, with 10 bases separating them. Germline loops: CDR1 SGHRS, CDR2 YFSETQ. This CDR3 region has 14 residues. The CDR3 loop reads CASSSKLGGNTIYF. The CDR3 DNA follows: TGCGCCAGCAGCTCAAAACTCGGTGGAAACACCATATATTTT.

This clone has just a few counts. The chain recombines TRBV25-1 with TRBJ1-4, with 9 bases fitting TRBD1. The germline CDR1 and CDR2 sequences are MGHDK and SYGVNS. Germline trimming cut 1 base from V and 6 bases from J; bases unmatched to any gene: 3. The CDR3 spans 15 residues. The CDR3 DNA reads TGTGCCAGCAGTGAATCGACAGGGGGTTATGAAAAACTGTTTTTT. Amino acid sequence: CASSESTGGYEKLFF.

This chain uses TRBV29-1 with TRBJ2-1, with TRBD2 identical over 11 bases. V lost 5 bases, J lost 6 bases, and 6 bases stayed unmatched. This CDR3 region has 14 residues. CDR1 and CDR2 from the germline V gene are SQVTM and ANQGSEA. The CDR3 spells CSVRLAGGPNEQFF. The DNA for the CDR3 is TGCAGCGTTAGATTAGCGGGGGGGCCCAATGAGCAGTTCTTC.

The CDR3 DNA sequence: TGTGCCTGGAGTACAGGACAGGGCTCAACTAATGAAAAACTGTTTTTT. Its protein is CAWSTGQGSTNEKLFF. The V gene is TRBV30, the J gene TRBJ1-4; TRBD1 matches 8 bases. Germline CDR1 GTSNPN, CDR2 SVGIG (reference sequence). V trimming: 2 bases; J trimming: 0 bases; junction bases outside the gene matches: 5. This CDR3 has 16 amino acids.

Details on this clone: At the DNA level, this CDR3 is encoded by other sequences in the same sample as well. The chain combines TRBV19 with TRBJ2-7, with 7 positions matching TRBD1. The germline V gene encodes CDR1 LNHDA and CDR2 SQIVND (reference sequence). V lost 4 bases, J lost 6 bases, and 6 bases stayed unmatched. The CDR3 is 13 amino acids. CDR3 residues: CASSTGTVGEQYF. The CDR3 bases are TGTGCCAGTAGTACCGGGACAGTGGGCGAGCAGTACTTC.

The rearrangement links TRBV19 to TRBJ2-1; 7 bases are a match to TRBD2. The V and J ends lost 7 bases and 3 bases, in that order; junction bases with no gene match: 6. In germline, CDR1 is LNHDA, CDR2 SQIVND (reference sequence). This CDR3 contains 14 residues. CDR3 sequence: CASKGAGNYNEQFF. In DNA form, the CDR3 reads TGTGCCAGTAAAGGAGCGGGGAACTACAATGAGCAGTTCTTC.

V usage is TRBV13 and J usage is TRBJ1-3; D may be TRBD1 (5 bases). V gave up 4 bases and J gave up 10 bases, with 20 bases separating them. The V gene's germline CDR1 is PRHDT and CDR2 FYEKMQ (reference sequence). The CDR3 is 15 residues long. The CDR3 spells CASSSSTAARWTIYF. The DNA of the CDR3 is TGTGCCAGCAGCTCGTCGACAGCTGCGCGGTGGACCATATATTTT.

The V call is TRBV27, the J call TRBJ1-6; D uncertain. Germline V lookup: CDR1 MNHEY, CDR2 SMNVEV (reference sequence). This CDR3 is built from 14 residues. Trimming left V 6 bases short and J 0 bases short, with 6 bases between. The CDR3 protein is CASRPSSYNSPLHF. The CDR3 DNA follows: TGTGCCAGCAGACCTAGCTCCTATAATTCACCCCTCCACTTT.

The chain has TRBV2 and TRBJ2-6; the D is unclear. Trimming removed 5 bases from V and 4 bases from J, with 27 bases in between. There are 20 residues in the CDR3. Germline V gives CDR1 SNHLY, CDR2 FYNNEI. Written as DNA, the CDR3 is TGTGCCAGCAGTAAAACCGTCGTTCTTTCCTCCACGGAGGGGGCCAACGTCCTGACTTTC. Translation: CASSKTVVLSSTEGANVLTF.

This rearrangement joins TRBV30 to TRBJ1-4, with 10 bases lining up with TRBD1. The germline gives CDR1 GTSNPN, CDR2 SVGIG (reference sequence). This CDR3 comprises 17 residues. Germline trimming cut 3 bases from V and 6 bases from J; bases unmatched to any gene: 13. The CDR3 bases are TGTGCCTGGAGGCAACGCGAGCGGGGACAGGGGTATGAAAAACTGTTTTTT. Translation gives CAWRQRERGQGYEKLFF.

The chain is built from TRBV27 and TRBJ2-3; the match to TRBD2 covers 7 bases. The V gene's germline CDR1 is MNHEY and CDR2 SMNVEV (reference sequence). The trim removed 8 bases at V and 3 bases at J, leaving 8 bases unmatched. This CDR3 region has 14 residues. This CDR3 is CASRRGGVTDTQYF. The CDR3 nucleotides are TGTGCCAGCCGTCGTGGGGGGGTAACAGATACGCAGTATTTT.

V gene TRBV28 combines with J gene TRBJ1-3; D remains ambiguous. Trimming took 7 bases from V and 0 from J, leaving 4 bases between them. This CDR3 is built from 12 residues. Germline-derived CDR1 and CDR2 are MDHEN and SYDVKM. CDR3 DNA sequence: TGTGCCAGCACCAACTCTGGAAACACCATATATTTT. Residues: CASTNSGNTIYF.

The chain uses TRBV5-6 and TRBJ1-1; 7 bases line up with TRBD1. The germline gives CDR1 SGHDT, CDR2 YYEEEE. The CDR3 runs 13 residues. Trimming cost V 5 bases and J 5 bases; bases outside gene matches: 6. For the CDR3, the DNA is TGTGCCAGCAGACCTACGGGACAGACTGAAGCTTTCTTT. As protein: CASRPTGQTEAFF.

The chain employs TRBV18 and TRBJ1-4, with TRBD1 identical over 10 bases. Trimming at V came to 3 bases and at J to 8 bases, leaving 3 bases not matched to a gene. The CDR3 extends over 14 amino acids. CDR1 is KGHSH and CDR2 is LQKENI in the germline V gene. The CDR3 reads CASSPWTGGEKLFF. The CDR3, as DNA: TGTGCCAGCTCACCCTGGACAGGGGGGGAAAAACTGTTTTTT.

Concerning this clone: At one end the junction does not follow the germline gene, possibly because of a read error. The chain links TRBV9 to TRBJ2-2; TRBD1 aligns across 10 bases. The germline V gene encodes CDR1 SGDLS and CDR2 YYNGEE. The CDR3 totals 13 residues. CDR3 loop: CASSVDGQGGAVF. In DNA form, the CDR3 reads TGTGCCAGCAGCGTAGACGGACAGGGGGGAGCTGTTTTT.

This sequence joins TRBV7-2 and TRBJ2-2, with TRBD1 matching over 11 bases. Trimming cost V 7 bases and J 6 bases; bases outside gene matches: 4. Germline V gene lookup returns CDR1 SGHTA and CDR2 FQGNSA. The CDR3 consists of 14 residues. CDR3 in DNA: TGTGCCAGCACCCCGGGACAGGGGGCCGGGGAGCTGTTTTTT. Protein product: CASTPGQGAGELFF. Complete variable domain (other parts from reference TRBV7-2 and TRBJ2-2): GAGVSQSPSNKVTEKGKDVELRCDPISGHTALYWYRQSLGQGLEFLIYFQGNSAPDKSGLPSDRFSAERTGGSVSTLTIQRTQQEDSAVYLCASTPGQGAGELFFGEGSRLTVL.